This T cell receptor (beta chain) derives from a study of identical twins. Study-level findings and limits: Twin-shared out-of-frame alpha sequences were enriched for low generation probability. Out-of-frame beta chain sequences displayed weaker excess sharing between twins.

TCRdb processed the 5' RACE reads anew with MiXCR; each CDR3 protein has one entry. Here the sample spans 1.5 million to 2 million distinct CDR3 sequences, less than 40% being singletons. Concerning this clonotype itself: What it binds is not known.

Germline CDR1 is SGHRS and CDR2 is YFSETQ. The CDR3 extends over 17 amino acids. The ends were cut back, 6 bases at V and 11 bases at J, with 32 bases in the middle. Material for sequencing was cord blood. The receptor's source is a newborn girl in good health. The chain combines TRBV5-1 with TRBJ2-5, with D possibly TRBD1 on 6 matching bases. The CDR3 DNA follows: TGCGCCAGCAAAGTACTTCAGTCAAAACAGGGTCTTAATGAGCAGTACTTC. Protein product: CASKVLQSKQGLNEQYF.